This T cell receptor beta chain was recorded in a study of human T cells and chemical hapten exposure. In the original workflow: TCRs per sample had a median of around 100,000 and ranged from about 23,224 to 700,000. TCRdb reprocessed the 5' RACE reads via MiXCR and lists one record per CDR3 protein. Clone size and V and J calls follow TCRdb, not the original study. The top ten hold 2% to 2.5% of the sample, which has around 82,000 distinct CDR3 sequences, roughly 8% seen once. This clonotype was seen more than once but under ten times. Its antigen remains unknown. Researchers extracted total RNA from unfractionated whole blood. Broader study findings: TCRs above 1 in 1000 frequency stayed constant with DPC sensitization.

The TCR comes from a male donor in good health.

The CDR3 nucleotides read TGCGCCAGCAGCCAAGGGACAGGGGAGGATACGCAGTATTTT. Its protein product is CASSQGTGEDTQYF. The chain is built from TRBV4-1 and TRBJ2-3, with 9 bases matching TRBD1. Germline CDR1 reads MGHRA; CDR2 reads YSYEKL. V dropped 1 base and J dropped 6; count of bases not matched to a gene: 2. CDR3 length: 14 amino acids.